This is a list of T cell receptor beta chains from one sample in a study of cytomegalovirus exposure and HLA in healthy donors. Using immunoSEQ multiplex PCR, the repertoire was profiled, and TCRdb retains in-frame clones only, with some absent. Of under 200,000 clones in the sample, under 90% are singletons; the top ten hold about 9.4%. Sample: PBMCs. Receptors originate from a young woman in good health and CMV-seropositive. The conserved cysteine and the conserved F or W are not part of the CDR3 here. Each record gives: D gene, V gene, CDR3 protein. A D gene is named only where the DNA matches it firmly.

>.|TRBV18
ASSPQGNLLWSTDTQY
>.|TRBV7-3
ASSAEGNQPQH
>.|TRBV4-1
ASSQGGNQPQH
>.|TRBV9
ASSPGGARGETQY
>.|TRBV19
ASSIRRGNNEQF
>.|TRBV5-1
ASRYRGGETQY
>TRBD1|TRBV6-5
ASRITGANTEAF
>.|TRBV30
AWSSGRGSEKLF
>.|TRBV10-3
AIRGGYQETQY
>.|TRBV6-5
ASSRGHGNYGYT
>.|TRBV25-1
ASSDSRGSNQPQH
>TRBD2|TRBV4-2
ASSQGAGVGETQY
>.|TRBV21-1
ASSPGTGVYNEQF
>TRBD1|TRBV27
ASSRDRGNTEAF
>TRBD2|TRBV7-6
ASSPPSGLSSYNEQF
>TRBD2|TRBV7-2
ASSLAGGRARSSYEQY
>TRBD2|TRBV9
ASSVDSGRVYEQY
>.|TRBV14
ASSLLQETQY
>.|TRBV7-6
ASSAPGHYEQY
>TRBD1|TRBV5-1
ASIPTGGYTGELF
>.|TRBV5-1
ASSLTQGGYGYT
>TRBD1|TRBV5-4
ASSLGTAGAYEQY
>TRBD1|TRBV7-9
ASSQGQVDEKLF
>.|TRBV11-3
ASSLGQGTDTQY
>TRBD1|TRBV27
ASSAGQGPGPQH
>.|TRBV10-2
ASRGGSNTEAF
>.|TRBV5-6
ASSPGTLYEQY
>.|TRBV27
ASSSGTDTQY
>TRBD1|TRBV27
ASSSPPTGSYEQY
>.|TRBV11-3
ASSLLRLLIQY
>TRBD1|TRBV2
ASSEATGGRQPQH
>TRBD1|TRBV4-1
ASSQEAARGQSGYT
>TRBD2|TRBV5-1
ASSSIAGGPGEQY
>TRBD2|TRBV6-6
ASSLLAGTRDTQY
>TRBD2|TRBV29-1
SGGTSGISRKETQY
>TRBD2|TRBV5-1
ASNRGGLSGIYEQY
>.|TRBV2
ASTYADGVHQPQH
>.|TRBV9
ASTPVGGNYGYT
>.|TRBV6-1
ASGVDTSSYGYT
>TRBD1|TRBV7-8
ASRQGDTQY
>TRBD1|TRBV30
AWSRGQGYEQY
>TRBD2|TRBV29-1
SVGTSGDYEQY
>TRBD1|TRBV7-2
ASSLGQGATYEQY
>.|TRBV7-2
ASSLYISYNEQF
>TRBD2|TRBV7-2
ASSPSGAYEQY
>TRBD1|TRBV5-4
ASSGVRTGANEQY
>TRBD2|TRBV6-1
ASIRSGRETYEQY
>.|TRBV4-1
ASSQDQHRGDTQY
>.|TRBV5-6
ASSFIDTQY
>TRBD1|TRBV4-2
ASSPIGGGAHTGELF